The clone carrying this TCR beta chain was observed many times. The entry originates in a study of T cells in Graves' hyperthyroidism and ophthalmopathy. Germline V gene lookup returns CDR1 SEHNR and CDR2 FQNEAQ (reference sequence). The CDR3 contains 15 residues. Trimming cost V 6 bases and J 1 base, with 15 bases left between them. The source material, RNA transcripts, was used to amplify TCR beta CDR3 regions. A first-round RT-PCR of the TCR CDR3 used the HTBI primer set. MiXCR, applied by TCRdb to the multiplex PCR reads, yields one record per CDR3 protein. The data show about 570,000 distinct CDR3 sequences, under 60% seen once.

The sequence was obtained from an adult woman with Graves' disease, either hyperthyroidism or ophthalmopathy (not recorded which). The sequenced sample consisted of peripheral blood or thyroid tissue (not recorded which). V gene TRBV7-9 combines with J gene TRBJ1-1; D might be TRBD1 (5 bases). In DNA, the CDR3 is TGTGCCAGCAGGACCTACGGGGCGAAGAACACTGAAGCTTTCTTT. This sequence encodes CASRTYGAKNTEAFF.